The 8 T cell receptor beta chains listed next were all sequenced from one sample in a study of OX40 agonist ivuxolimab in advanced cancers. Profiling relied on immunoSEQ multiplex PCR, and the TCRdb table lists in-frame clones only, not all of them. The sample records about 88,000 clones, more than 80% being singletons. Sequencing used CD4+ or CD8+ T cells sorted from blood, obtained in a trial of the OX40 agonist ivuxolimab. These receptors were collected from an adult with an advanced solid tumor such as melanoma, head and neck, liver or kidney cancer.

The chain combines TRBV11-3 with TRBJ2-1, with 7 bases fitting TRBD1. With 5 bases clipped from V and 3 bases from J, the junction kept 7 bases outside the gene matches. The CDR3 is made up of 15 amino acids. Germline V gene sequence: CDR1 SGHNT, CDR2 YENEEA. The CDR3 region has the DNA TGTGCCAGCAGCCTCACAGGGGAAGACTACAATGAGCAGTTCTTC. Encoded protein: CASSLTGEDYNEQFF.

This chain connects TRBV5-1 to TRBJ2-7; 9 nucleotides line up with TRBD1. The germline V gene encodes CDR1 SGHRS and CDR2 YFSETQ. There are 13 residues in the CDR3. V was clipped by 4 bases and J by 5 bases; unmatched bases: 4. CDR3: CASSRGQGDEQYV. Written as DNA, the CDR3 is TGCGCCAGCAGCCGGGGACAGGGTGACGAGCAGTACGTC.

The chain joins TRBV10-1 to TRBJ2-2; 7 bases fit TRBD1. Germline V gene sequence: CDR1 WNHNN, CDR2 SYGVQD (reference sequence). The J segment lost 5 bases and the V segment lost 4 bases, leaving 7 bases of the junction unmatched. CDR3 length: 15 amino acids. This CDR3 reads CASSAGQAPTGELFF. The CDR3 region has the DNA TGCGCCAGCAGTGCCGGACAGGCCCCTACCGGGGAGCTGTTTTTT.

The rearrangement uses TRBV11-2 and TRBJ1-1, with no clear D. This CDR3 is 14 amino acids long. Germline CDR1 is SGHAT and CDR2 is FQNNGV. V lost 2 bases to trimming and J lost 4 bases, with 11 bases between them. The CDR3 protein is CASSLRRAGTEAFF. Here the CDR3 DNA reads TGTGCCAGCAGCTTAAGGAGGGCCGGCACTGAAGCTTTCTTT.

The chain combines TRBV5-1 with TRBJ1-2, with D hard to call. The CDR3 sequence is 14 residues long. In germline, CDR1 is SGHRS, CDR2 YFSETQ. The germline V and J ends were trimmed by 5 bases and 0 bases, with 11 bases remaining between them. This chain's CDR3 is CASSLDTPNYGYTF. For the CDR3, the DNA is TGCGCCAGCAGTTTAGACACCCCTAACTATGGCTACACCTTC.

The rearrangement uses TRBV4-2 and TRBJ2-5; 8 nucleotides line up with TRBD1. Germline V gives CDR1 LGHNA, CDR2 YNFKEQ. Trimming removed 0 bases from V and 4 bases from J; junction bases left unmatched: 1. CDR3 length: 14 residues. The CDR3: CASSQDRGPETQYF. The CDR3 region has the DNA TGTGCCAGCAGCCAAGACAGGGGGCCAGAGACCCAGTACTTC.

This clone came up once. V is TRBV18 and J is TRBJ2-5; either TRBD1 or TRBD2 may supply D (6 bases each). The CDR3 has 16 amino acids. CDR1 and CDR2 (germline): KGHSH, LQKENI. The V end was cut by 3 bases, the J end by 5 bases, with 19 bases between. As DNA, the CDR3 is TGTGCCAGCTCACCCACCGTTATCGGGGGCTTGGAGACCCAGTACTTC. Residues: CASSPTVIGGLETQYF.

This clone was recorded once. The genes are TRBV13 and TRBJ1-2, with D maybe TRBD1 (5 bases). The germline CDR1 and CDR2 sequences are PRHDT and FYEKMQ (reference sequence). The germline V and J ends were trimmed by 4 bases and 0 bases, with 18 bases remaining between them. This CDR3 comprises 17 residues. The CDR3 here is CASSSTFQGSPNYGYTF. The CDR3 region has the DNA TGTGCCAGCAGCTCAACCTTCCAGGGATCTCCTAACTATGGCTACACCTTC. The full variable domain, in which reference TRBV13 and TRBJ1-2 provide the parts outside the CDR3, is AAGVIQSPRHLIKEKRETATLKCYPIPRHDTVYWYQQGPGQDPQFLISFYEKMQSDKGSIPDRFSAQQFSDYHSELNMSSLELGDSALYFCASSSTFQGSPNYGYTFGSGTRLTVV.